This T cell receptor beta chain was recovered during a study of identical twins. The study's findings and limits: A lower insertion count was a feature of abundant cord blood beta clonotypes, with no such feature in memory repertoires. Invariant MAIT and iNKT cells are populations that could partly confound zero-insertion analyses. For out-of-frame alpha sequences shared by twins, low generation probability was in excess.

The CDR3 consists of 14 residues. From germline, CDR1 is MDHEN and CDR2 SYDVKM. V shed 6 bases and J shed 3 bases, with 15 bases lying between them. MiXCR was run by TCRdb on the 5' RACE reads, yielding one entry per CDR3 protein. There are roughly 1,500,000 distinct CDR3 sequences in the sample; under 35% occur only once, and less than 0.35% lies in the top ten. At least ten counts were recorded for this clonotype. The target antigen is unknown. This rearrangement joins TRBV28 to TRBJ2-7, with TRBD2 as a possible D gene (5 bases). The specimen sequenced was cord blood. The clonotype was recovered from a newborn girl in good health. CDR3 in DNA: TGTGCCAGCAGATCGCCACTAGTTGACTACGAGCAGTACTTC. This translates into CASRSPLVDYEQYF. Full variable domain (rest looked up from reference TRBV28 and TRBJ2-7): DVKVTQSSRYLVKRTGEKVFLECVQDMDHENMFWYRQDPGLGLRLIYFSYDVKMKEKGDIPEGYSVSREKKERFSLILESASTNQTSMYLCASRSPLVDYEQYFGPGTRLTVT.